One T cell receptor beta chain is described in this entry. This sample was included in a study of blood T cell repertoires in COVID-19. Study context: Specimens from acute and convalescent COVID-19 originated in the United States, Italy and Spain. PBMCs, B-cell-depleted T cells, or T cells were the source of the cDNA or gDNA that made up the material.

This CDR3 comprises 13 residues. Germline CDR1 reads MNHEY; CDR2 reads SMNVEV (reference sequence). Trimming cost V 6 bases and J 0 bases, with 8 bases left between them. In the original workflow: By means of reference gene primer amplification, nucleated cell counts were estimated. Assay: immunoSEQ multiplex PCR; the TCRdb copy retains only in-frame clones and omits some. D and trimming come from the DNA, and the V and J calls and clone size come from that table. This table holds about 280,000 clones, approximately 85% found once. The sequenced sample consisted of peripheral blood. This chain joins TRBV27 and TRBJ1-1; no clear D gene. The clonotype originates from a man aged 45-60 years with active or convalescent COVID-19. This CDR3 is CASRRGMNTEAFF. Here the CDR3 DNA reads TGTGCCAGCAGACGAGGGATGAACACTGAAGCTTTCTTT.